This entry is about one T cell receptor (beta chain). Its antigen is not identified. This entry comes from a study of T cell responses to AZD1222 COVID-19 vaccine. Whole-study results and caveats: Clonal diversity was possibly underestimated; the donors were predominantly white British and more often female.

Assay used: immunoSEQ multiplex PCR; TCRdb lists only in-frame clones, some missing. Of tens of thousands of clones listed, 78% were seen once; the top ten hold around 4%. The CDR3 has 13 residues. The V and J ends lost 4 bases and 2 bases respectively, with 9 bases between them. Germline values: CDR1 LGHDT, CDR2 YNNKEL (reference sequence). The clonotype originates from an adult who received the AZD1222 COVID-19 vaccine. This chain connects TRBV3-1 (or the pseudogene TRBV3-2) to TRBJ2-7; D is perhaps TRBD2 (6 bases). Here the sequenced sample was peripheral blood, taken 28 days after the second AZD1222 dose. Here the CDR3 reads CASSRSGAYEQYF. The CDR3 DNA sequence: TGTGCCAGCAGCCGATCGGGGGCCTACGAGCAGTACTTC.